Below, 11 T cell receptor beta chains from the same sample are listed, as sequenced in a study of T-cell reconstitution after alpha-beta-depleted transplantation in children. For these TCRs, the target antigens are not known. Unique molecular identifiers tagged the TCRbeta library. TCRdb re-analysed the PCR reads in MiXCR, keeping a single row per CDR3 protein. The sample yields a few hundred thousand distinct CDR3 sequences, 7.5% to 9% seen once. Study-level points and caveats: Among T cells one year after transplant, newly produced cells accounted for most counts and diversity.

The sequencing used peripheral blood, collected 360 days after TCRalphabeta/CD19-depleted stem cell transplant. The receptors originated from a female patient under 10 years old who had a stem cell transplant for Fanconi anemia, so the T cells may come from the graft donor.

This clonotype appeared many times. The genes are TRBV10-3 and TRBJ2-3; no reliable D call. The length of the CDR3 is 14 residues. Germline V gene data show CDR1 as ENHRY and CDR2 as SYGVKD. Trimming stripped 3 bases from V and 1 base from J, with 8 bases between. The CDR3 DNA sequence: TGTGCCATCAGTGATGGGTTAGGCACAGATACGCAGTATTTT. Encoded protein: CAISDGLGTDTQYF.

Comments on this clonotype: This may come from a read error, since a much larger clone is one base off. The rearrangement joins TRBV5-1 to TRBJ2-4, with D maybe TRBD2 (5 bases). Germline CDR1 reads SGHRS; CDR2 reads YFSETQ. V was trimmed by 0 bases and J by 2 bases, leaving 6 bases between them. This CDR3 is built from 14 residues. This CDR3 is CASSLDGTKNIQYF. DNA for the CDR3: TGCGCCAGCAGCTTGGACGGGACCAAAAACATTCAGTACTTC. The variable domain in full, with the rest retrieved from reference TRBV5-1 and TRBJ2-4, is KAGVTQTPRYLIKTRGQQVTLSCSPISGHRSVSWYQQTPGQGLQFLFEYFSETQRNKGNFPGRFSGRQFSNSRSEMNVSTLELGDSALYLCASSLDGTKNIQYFGAGTRLSVL.

This clonotype was recorded many times. The chain links TRBV5-1 to TRBJ2-1; D possibly corresponds to TRBD2 (6 bases). This CDR3 region has 14 residues. V lost 0 bases to trimming and J lost 13 bases, with 17 bases between them. Germline assignment: CDR1 SGHRS and CDR2 YFSETQ. This chain's CDR3 is CASSLALRGREQFF. CDR3 nucleotide sequence: TGCGCCAGCAGCTTGGCCCTGCGGGGAAGGGAACAGTTCTTC.

This clonotype was observed at least ten times. The gene calls are TRBV5-1 and TRBJ2-7, with TRBD2 identical over 7 bases. The CDR3 has 16 residues. CDR1 is SGHRS and CDR2 is YFSETQ in the germline V gene. After removal of 0 bases from V and 3 bases from J, the junction contained 9 bases not matched to a gene. The CDR3 spells CASSLATSLSGYEQYF. The CDR3 coding sequence is TGCGCCAGCAGCTTGGCGACTAGCCTAAGCGGCTACGAGCAGTACTTC.

There are many counts of this clonotype. V is TRBV7-8 and J is TRBJ2-7, with D perhaps given as TRBD1 or TRBD2 (5 bases each). Per the germline V gene, CDR1 is SGHVS and CDR2 is FQNEAQ. The V end was cut by 5 bases, the J end by 1 base, with 12 bases between. The CDR3 consists of 14 residues. The CDR3 loop is CASSRRDGSYEQYF. For the CDR3, the DNA is TGTGCCAGCAGCCGCCGGGACGGATCCTACGAGCAGTACTTC.

This clonotype was observed at least ten times. The V call is TRBV5-1, the J call TRBJ1-2, with D unresolved. Germline V gene sequence: CDR1 SGHRS, CDR2 YFSETQ. The CDR3 loop spans 14 amino acids. Trimming took 2 bases from V and 8 from J, leaving 16 bases between them. The CDR3 sequence: CASSFDGESYGYTF. CDR3 nucleotide sequence: TGCGCCAGCAGCTTCGACGGGGAGTCGTACGGCTACACCTTC.

This clonotype was picked up many times. The chain has TRBV20-1 and TRBJ2-7, with D unresolved. Per the germline V gene, CDR1 is DFQATT and CDR2 is SNEGSKA (reference sequence). Trimming left V 3 bases short and J 2 bases short, with 5 bases between. The CDR3 is made up of 11 amino acids. The CDR3 DNA reads as TGCAGTGCTAGTCGAGCCTACGAGCAGTACTTC. Amino acid sequence: CSASRAYEQYF.

This clonotype was counted at least ten times. This sequence joins TRBV5-1 and TRBJ2-1; D tentatively fits TRBD1 or TRBD2 (5 bases each). The V end was cut by 2 bases, the J end by 15 bases, with 21 bases between. CDR1 and CDR2 (germline): SGHRS, YFSETQ. CDR3 length: 14 amino acids. CDR3 nucleotide sequence: TGCGCCAGCAGCTTATCCCCCGGGGCAGGGCCGAGGTTCTTC. Translated, it gives CASSLSPGAGPRFF.

A few counts support this clonotype. J is TRBJ1-5 and V is TRBV20-1; D is undetermined. The CDR3 length is 14 residues. V lost 1 base to trimming and J lost 4 bases, with 11 bases between them. Germline values: CDR1 DFQATT, CDR2 SNEGSKA (reference sequence). The CDR3 region has the DNA TGCAGTGCTAGAGTGGCCAGGCTAAATCAGCCCCAGCATTTT. Translation gives CSARVARLNQPQHF.

This clonotype appeared many times. This chain links TRBV13 with TRBJ2-1; no clear D gene. Per the germline V gene, CDR1 is PRHDT and CDR2 is FYEKMQ (reference sequence). The CDR3 totals 12 residues. V was pared by 5 bases and J by 8 bases, with 10 bases between. CDR3 sequence reads: CASSALGYEQFF. CDR3 nucleotides: TGTGCCAGCAGCGCCTTGGGATATGAGCAGTTCTTC.

This clonotype was observed a few times. The chain couples TRBV6-1 to TRBJ1-2; D might be TRBD1 (6 bases). The CDR3 is made up of 14 amino acids. From germline, CDR1 is MNHNS and CDR2 SASEGT. The V end was cut by 5 bases, the J end by 1 base, with 11 bases between. The CDR3 DNA is TGTGCCAGCAGTCCTCGGACAGTTAACTATGGCTACACCTTC. It translates to CASSPRTVNYGYTF.